This TCR beta chain was identified in a study of OX40 agonist ivuxolimab in advanced cancers. Profiled with immunoSEQ multiplex PCR; TCRdb holds only in-frame clones, not every one. The data hold some 86,000 clones, with under 85% observed a single time. The CDR3 spans 13 residues. Germline lookup yields CDR1 MDHEN and CDR2 SYDVKM. V lost 5 bases and J 6 bases, leaving 13 bases between the germline ends. The sequence came from an adult with an advanced solid tumor such as melanoma, head and neck, liver or kidney cancer. The sample here was CD4+ or CD8+ T cells sorted from blood, taken in a trial of the OX40 agonist ivuxolimab. This chain links TRBV28 with TRBJ1-2; D not resolved. The chain's CDR3 is CASSPPPGNGYTF. For the CDR3, the DNA is TGTGCCAGCAGTCCCCCCCCAGGAAATGGCTACACCTTC.